A single sample gave rise to the 8 T cell receptor beta chains below, sequenced in a study of blood T cells in healthy people across ages. It was with a sample-barcoded 5' primer and a J-beta primer mix that a second PCR of about 6 to 12 cycles was run. TCRdb processed the 5' RACE reads anew with MiXCR; each CDR3 protein has one entry. The table records some 550,000 distinct CDR3 sequences, 40% to 50% of them present only once. The sequenced sample was blood. The receptors stem from a man older than 75 in good health.

This clonotype was recorded a few times. This chain connects TRBV7-2 to TRBJ2-7; D is possibly TRBD1 (6 bases). Germline V lookup: CDR1 SGHTA, CDR2 FQGNSA. V was cut by 3 bases and J by 3 bases, with 12 bases left in between. This CDR3 has 14 residues. CDR3 sequence: CASSFTGTRYEQYF. In DNA form, the CDR3 reads TGTGCCAGCAGCTTTACCGGGACACGCTACGAGCAGTACTTC. Full variable domain (rest looked up from reference TRBV7-2 and TRBJ2-7): GAGVSQSPSNKVTEKGKDVELRCDPISGHTALYWYRQSLGQGLEFLIYFQGNSAPDKSGLPSDRFSAERTGGSVSTLTIQRTQQEDSAVYLCASSFTGTRYEQYFGPGTRLTVT.

As for this clonotype: Because it lacks the conserved phenylalanine or tryptophan at the end, this CDR3 is likely a read error. V is TRBV7-9 and J is TRBJ2-7, with TRBD2 identical over 7 bases. The J call is uncertain, as TRBJ2-5 better fits the DNA end. CDR1 and CDR2 from the germline V gene are SEHNR and FQNEAQ (reference sequence). The CDR3 extends over 16 amino acids. CDR3 DNA: TGTGCCAGCAGCCAGAACGGCGGGACTATCCAAGAGACCCAGTACTAC. Its translation is CASSQNGGTIQETQYY.

The chain uses TRBV7-3 and TRBJ2-3; TRBD2 might be the D (5 bases). V dropped 5 bases and J dropped 1 base, with 13 bases sitting between them. Germline V gene sequence: CDR1 SGHTA, CDR2 FQGTGA. The CDR3 length is 15 residues. The CDR3 protein is CASSTSGLGTDTQYF. CDR3 in DNA: TGTGCCAGCAGCACTTCCGGACTCGGCACAGATACGCAGTATTTT.

The rearrangement links TRBV7-2 to TRBJ2-7; 13 nucleotides line up with TRBD2. The ends lost 2 bases at V and 0 bases at J; junction bases unmatched: 4. This CDR3 region has 17 residues. Per the germline V gene, CDR1 is SGHTA and CDR2 is FQGNSA. The CDR3 coding sequence is TGTGCCAGCAGCTTACAGACTAGCGGGGGGTTCTCCTACGAGCAGTACTTC. Translating it yields CASSLQTSGGFSYEQYF.

The rearrangement joins TRBV7-8 to TRBJ2-5; no definite D call. Germline V gives CDR1 SGHVS, CDR2 FQNEAQ. The length of the CDR3 is 15 residues. V lost 5 bases to trimming and J lost 1 base, with 14 bases between them. The CDR3 region is CASSLTLLPQETQYF. The CDR3 bases are TGTGCCAGCAGCCTGACTCTACTCCCCCAAGAGACCCAGTACTTC.

This chain uses TRBV7-2 with TRBJ1-2, with D possibly TRBD1 on 5 matching bases. This CDR3 spans 17 amino acids. Trimming removed 0 bases at V and 0 bases at J, with 14 bases between. Germline CDR1 and CDR2: SGHTA and FQGNSA. The CDR3 loop is CASSLAQGISSNYGYTF. The CDR3 DNA reads TGTGCCAGCAGCTTAGCGCAGGGTATTTCTTCTAACTATGGCTACACCTTC.

This chain uses TRBV5-1 with TRBJ2-4; no definite D call. Germline CDR1 SGHRS, CDR2 YFSETQ. The CDR3 consists of 14 residues. The V and J ends lost 0 bases and 7 bases respectively, with 11 bases between them. The CDR3 DNA sequence: TGCGCCAGCAGCTTGGAAACTTCGAGGAACATTCAGTACTTC. Protein product: CASSLETSRNIQYF. Using reference TRBV5-1 and TRBJ2-4 for the parts outside the CDR3, the full variable domain is KAGVTQTPRYLIKTRGQQVTLSCSPISGHRSVSWYQQTPGQGLQFLFEYFSETQRNKGNFPGRFSGRQFSNSRSEMNVSTLELGDSALYLCASSLETSRNIQYFGAGTRLSVL.

V usage is TRBV20-1 and J usage is TRBJ2-7, with 9 bases lining up with TRBD2. CDR1 and CDR2 from the germline V gene are DFQATT and SNEGSKA (reference sequence). With V trimmed by 6 bases and J by 2 bases, 8 bases remained unmatched. CDR3 size: 14 residues. The chain's CDR3 is CSAIHGGGAYEQYF. CDR3 nucleotides: TGCAGTGCCATCCACGGCGGGGGGGCCTACGAGCAGTACTTC.